This entry lists 16 T cell receptor beta chains sequenced from one sample in a study of control samples from healthy donors and cancer patients (dated by TCRdb to 2020 to 2022). Library method: the immunoSEQ multiplex PCR assay. The clones in this table, taken by TCRdb from immuneACCESS, are in-frame only. Not every clone is retained; where verified, under half of the shortfall comes from an unresolved V gene, and the cause of the rest is unknown. The sample contains about 83,000 clones, around 92% of them found a single time. The ten largest clones take up around 16% of the sample. Sample: blood. The receptor set was obtained from a man younger than 45 in good health.

The chain couples TRBV29-1 to TRBJ1-1, with TRBD1 matching 7 bases. The CDR3 has 13 residues. The V segment lost 7 bases and the J segment 1 base; nucleotides outside the gene matches: 6. Germline CDR1 reads SQVTM; CDR2 reads ANQGSEA. CDR3 sequence (DNA): TGCAGCGCTAGTGGACAGGCGAACACTGAAGCTTTCTTT. This sequence encodes CSASGQANTEAFF.

The rearrangement uses TRBV19 and TRBJ1-5; D not resolved. Germline CDR1 reads LNHDA; CDR2 reads SQIVND (reference sequence). The CDR3 spans 14 residues. The V end lost 8 bases, the J end lost 3 bases, and 14 bases lay between the germline ends. The CDR3 here is CASRRREPNQPQHF. The DNA of the CDR3 is TGTGCCAGTCGAAGGCGGGAACCCAATCAGCCCCAGCATTTT.

The chain combines TRBV30 with TRBJ1-4; D possibly corresponds to TRBD1 (6 bases). The length of the CDR3 is 14 residues. Trimming took 3 bases from V and 4 from J, leaving 12 bases between them. The germline gives CDR1 GTSNPN, CDR2 SVGIG (reference sequence). The CDR3 sequence is CAWSPQGSNEKLFF. As DNA, the CDR3 is TGTGCCTGGAGCCCACAGGGAAGTAATGAAAAACTGTTTTTT.

V gene TRBV27 combines with J gene TRBJ2-6; D might be TRBD2 (7 bases). V lost 11 bases and J lost 0, with 17 bases in between. Germline-derived CDR1 and CDR2 are MNHEY and SMNVEV (reference sequence). The CDR3 has 16 residues. The CDR3 spells CASLGGESSGANVLTF. CDR3 DNA sequence: TGTGCCTCCCTAGGGGGGGAGAGCTCTGGGGCCAACGTCCTGACTTTC.

The gene calls are TRBV7-9 and TRBJ2-7; tentatively, D is TRBD1 (5 bases). Germline V lookup: CDR1 SEHNR, CDR2 FQNEAQ (reference sequence). The V end was cut by 7 bases, the J end by 3 bases, with 19 bases between. The CDR3 loop spans 15 amino acids. This CDR3 is CASTSLKGLDYEQYF. The CDR3, as DNA: TGTGCCAGCACCTCCTTAAAGGGGTTAGACTACGAGCAGTACTTC. The whole variable domain, filled in from reference TRBV7-9 and TRBJ2-7, reads DTGVSQNPRHKITKRGQNVTFRCDPISEHNRLYWYRQTLGQGPEFLTYFQNEAQLEKSRLLSDRFSAERPKGSFSTLEIQRTEQGDSAMYLCASTSLKGLDYEQYFGPGTRLTVT.

The chain links TRBV4-1 to TRBJ1-6; D unresolved. V dropped 4 bases and J dropped 6 bases, with 22 bases sitting between them. CDR1 and CDR2 (germline): MGHRA, YSYEKL. CDR3 length: 18 amino acids. The CDR3 loop reads CASSRTPEWQPINSPLHF. CDR3 nucleotide sequence: TGCGCCAGCAGCCGAACACCCGAGTGGCAGCCGATTAATTCACCCCTCCACTTT.

The rearrangement links TRBV7-6 to TRBJ2-7; 8 bases align to TRBD2. Germline CDR1 reads SGHVS; CDR2 reads FNYEAQ. V trimming: 6 bases; J trimming: 6 bases; junction bases outside the gene matches: 7. The length of the CDR3 is 13 residues. The CDR3 region has the DNA TGTGCCAGCAGTCCCGGGGGGGGATCCGAGCAGTACTTC. Protein: CASSPGGGSEQYF.

The chain is built from TRBV15 and TRBJ2-7; D might be TRBD2 (6 bases). The ends were cut back, 0 bases at V and 0 bases at J, with 15 bases in the middle. The CDR3 has 17 amino acids. The germline gives CDR1 LNHNV, CDR2 YYDKDF (reference sequence). This CDR3 reads CATSREPGSPSSYEQYF. CDR3 nucleotides: TGTGCCACCAGCAGAGAGCCCGGGAGCCCGAGCTCCTACGAGCAGTACTTC. Looking up the rest from reference TRBV15 and TRBJ2-7 gives the full variable domain: DAMVIQNPRYQVTQFGKPVTLSCSQTLNHNVMYWYQQKSSQAPKLLFHYYDKDFNNEADTPDNFQSRRPNTSFCFLDIRSPGLGDTAMYLCATSREPGSPSSYEQYFGPGTRLTVT.

The chain links TRBV9 to TRBJ1-6, with D possibly TRBD1 on 5 matching bases. Germline V gene sequence: CDR1 SGDLS, CDR2 YYNGEE. This CDR3 has 15 amino acids. The germline V and J ends were trimmed by 8 bases and 0 bases, with 12 bases remaining between them. CDR3 nucleotide sequence: TGTGCCAGTTCACAGGAGAGCTCCTATAATTCACCCCTCCACTTT. Its protein product is CASSQESSYNSPLHF.

CDR3 in amino acids: CSVDNEQLTDTQYF. CDR3 DNA sequence: TGCAGCGTTGATAATGAGCAACTCACAGATACGCAGTATTTT. The rearrangement links TRBV29-1 to TRBJ2-3; no clear D. The germline gives CDR1 SQVTM, CDR2 ANQGSEA. Trimming took off 3 bases at V and 2 bases at J, with 12 bases between the two ends. This CDR3 contains 14 residues.

Comments on this clone: Germline and junction disagree at one end, which may indicate a read error. This rearrangement joins TRBV6-6 to TRBJ2-7; weak D call: TRBD2 (5 bases). CDR1 is MNHNY, CDR2 SVGAGI, per germline (reference sequence). CDR3 length: 11 amino acids. Written as DNA, the CDR3 is TGTGCCAGCAGTTACGCGGAGGCAATGAATTTC. Protein product: CASSYAEAMNF.

The CDR3 region has the DNA TGTGCCAGCAAACTTCGGGGTGGGGGCAGGGGGCCTGACTATGGCTACACCTTC. This encodes CASKLRGGGRGPDYGYTF. The chain recombines TRBV27 with TRBJ1-2; TRBD1 matches 8 bases. The length of the CDR3 is 18 residues. Germline loops: CDR1 MNHEY, CDR2 SMNVEV (reference sequence). V shed 7 bases and J 3 bases; nucleotides not matched to a gene: 19.

The J gene is TRBJ1-5, the V gene TRBV30; no clear D. The CDR3 covers 13 residues. Germline V gene data show CDR1 as GTSNPN and CDR2 as SVGIG (reference sequence). V shed 2 bases and J shed 7 bases, with 12 bases lying between them. The CDR3 reads CAWSSALEQPQHF. CDR3 nucleotides: TGTGCCTGGAGTTCGGCACTGGAGCAGCCCCAGCATTTT.

V and J are TRBV24-1 and TRBJ2-1; D remains ambiguous. The CDR3 extends over 14 amino acids. Trimming took off 1 base at V and 4 bases at J, with 7 bases between the two ends. Germline CDR1 is KGHDR and CDR2 is SFDVKD. The CDR3 loop reads CATSDFGSYNEQFF. CDR3 nucleotide sequence: TGTGCCACCAGTGATTTCGGCAGTTACAATGAGCAGTTCTTC.

J is TRBJ1-5 and V is TRBV6-5; D call uncertain. V was shortened by 2 bases and J by 5 bases, with 4 bases between the two germline ends. The CDR3 contains 12 residues. Per the germline V gene, CDR1 is MNHEY and CDR2 is SVGAGI. The CDR3 DNA reads TGTGCCAGCAGTTACCGGGATCAGCCCCAGCATTTT. It codes for CASSYRDQPQHF.

In this sample, this clone turned up once. The chain uses TRBV6-5 and TRBJ2-3; no clear D. Deletions cut 4 bases from V and 1 base from J, with 6 bases between. Germline CDR1 reads MNHEY; CDR2 reads SVGAGI. The CDR3 runs to 13 residues. The CDR3 sequence: CASSSRGTDTQYF. Written as DNA, the CDR3 is TGTGCCAGCAGTTCTCGGGGCACAGATACGCAGTATTTT.